Sequencing of this TCR beta chain was carried out in a study of cytomegalovirus exposure and HLA in healthy donors. In regard to this clone: Its antigen is unknown.

The germline gives CDR1 MDHEN, CDR2 SYDVKM. V dropped 5 bases and J dropped 5 bases, with 15 bases sitting between them. The CDR3 runs to 14 residues. The method was immunoSEQ multiplex PCR; TCRdb's version includes in-frame clones alone and lacks a portion of them. The repertoire holds about 150,000 clones, about 88% seen once, with about 3.5% in the top ten. Findings of the study overall: A later analysis found first-cohort TCR clusters tended to co-occur in the 120 or so validation repertoires. Reports described diagnosis of cytomegalovirus status by the classifier as highly specific and sensitive.

The sequenced sample consisted of PBMCs. The rearrangement links TRBV28 to TRBJ2-5; tentative D call: TRBD2 (5 bases). The source is a woman aged 18-29 years in good health and CMV-seropositive. This chain's CDR3 is CASSPVGPGETQYF. CDR3 coding DNA: TGTGCCAGCAGTCCCGTTGGTCCGGGGGAGACCCAGTACTTC.